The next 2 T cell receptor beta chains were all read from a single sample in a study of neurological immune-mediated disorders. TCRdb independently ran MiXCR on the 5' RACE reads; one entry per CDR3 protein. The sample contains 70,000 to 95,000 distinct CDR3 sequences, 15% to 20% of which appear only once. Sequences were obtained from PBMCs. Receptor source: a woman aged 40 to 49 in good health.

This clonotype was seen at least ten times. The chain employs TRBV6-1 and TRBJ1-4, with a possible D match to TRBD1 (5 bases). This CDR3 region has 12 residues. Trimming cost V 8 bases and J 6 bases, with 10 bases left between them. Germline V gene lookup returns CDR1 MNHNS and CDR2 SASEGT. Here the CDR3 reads CASRDEDEKLFF. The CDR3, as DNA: TGTGCCAGCCGGGACGAGGATGAAAAACTGTTTTTT.

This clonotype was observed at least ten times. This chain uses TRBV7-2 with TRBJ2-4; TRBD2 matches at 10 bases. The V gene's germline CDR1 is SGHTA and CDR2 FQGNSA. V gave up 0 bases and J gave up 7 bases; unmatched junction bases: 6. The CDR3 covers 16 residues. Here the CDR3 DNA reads TGTGCCAGCAGCTTAGCCCTCCCAGCGGGGGGGAACATTCAGTACTTC. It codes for CASSLALPAGGNIQYF.